One sample yielded the 15 T cell receptor beta chains listed below, sequenced in a study of T cell clonality in common variable immunodeficiency. Some clones are missing from TCRdb's copy, which holds only in-frame ones; the method was immunoSEQ multiplex PCR. The specimen has fewer than 60,000 clones, none found just once. The material sequenced was peripheral blood mononuclear cells. These receptors were collected from a person between 18 and 75 years old in good health.

This clone was observed many times. The read gets to within 3 residues of the CDR3 end, and the germline J gene fills in the rest. J is TRBJ2-5 and V is TRBV28; 7 nucleotides line up with TRBD1. With 6 bases clipped from V and 4 bases from J, the junction kept 5 bases outside the gene matches. The CDR3 has 13 residues. Germline CDR1 reads MDHEN; CDR2 reads SYDVKM. Incomplete CDR3 DNA: TGTGCCAGCAGCTCGGGACAGTCAGAGACC. Its protein is CASSSGQSET. The whole CDR3 region reads CASSSGQSETQYF.

This clone was picked up many times. The read ends 3 residues early relative to the CDR3; the germline J gene fills the gap. The chain links TRBV30 to TRBJ2-2, with D tentatively TRBD1 (6 bases). The V gene lost 2 bases and the J gene lost 6 bases, with 10 bases spanning the gap. CDR1 and CDR2 (germline): GTSNPN, SVGIG (reference sequence). There are 13 residues in the CDR3. The CDR3 region is CAWSLGAAGELFF. The DNA read from the CDR3 is TGTGCCTGGAGTTTGGGGGCGGCCGGGGAG.

Many counts were recorded for this clone. CDR3 amino acids: CASSPQFTDTQYF. CDR3 bases read: TGTGCCAGCAGCCCACAATTCACAGATACG. J is TRBJ2-3 and V is TRBV11-3; D gene ambiguous. The missing CDR3 end, 3 residues past where the read stops, is filled in from the germline J gene. Per germline, CDR1 SGHNT and CDR2 YENEEA. With 5 bases removed from V and 2 bases from J, the gap between germline ends came to 8 bases. The CDR3 contains 13 residues.

In its sample, this clone was seen a few times. The read ends 3 residues shy of where the CDR3 ends; the end is completed using the germline J gene. The chain combines TRBV30 with TRBJ1-2; TRBD1 is a possible D gene (5 bases). The germline CDR1 and CDR2 sequences are GTSNPN and SVGIG (reference sequence). The CDR3 consists of 13 residues. The CDR3 sequence is CAWSPLGGGDYTF. CDR3 bases read: TGTGCCTGGAGTCCTTTGGGGGGAGGGGAC. Using reference TRBV30 and TRBJ1-2 for the parts outside the CDR3, the full variable domain is SQTIHQWPATLVQPVGSPLSLECTVEGTSNPNLYWYRQAAGRGLQLLFYSVGIGQISSEVPQNLSASRPQDRQFILSSKKLLLSDSGFYLCAWSPLGGGDYTFGSGTRLTVV.

This clone was seen ten or more times. Coverage ceases 3 residues before the CDR3 finishes, and the germline J gene fills in the end. The chain links TRBV18 to TRBJ1-1; 7 bases line up with TRBD1. The CDR3 loop spans 14 amino acids. With V trimmed by 3 bases and J by 7 bases, 8 bases remained unmatched. Germline assignment: CDR1 KGHSH and CDR2 LQKENI. The CDR3: CASSPQEGASEAFF. CDR3 DNA, as far as it was read: TGTGCCAGCTCACCCCAGGAGGGGGCGAGTGAA.

This clone came up a few times. The read falls 3 residues short of the CDR3 end, and the missing part is taken from the germline J gene. The chain combines TRBV7-9 with TRBJ2-5, with D perhaps TRBD2 (6 bases). CDR1 is SEHNR and CDR2 is FQNEAQ in the germline V gene (reference sequence). V was shortened by 5 bases and J by 4 bases, with 14 bases between the two germline ends. The CDR3 sequence is 14 residues long. CDR3 region: CASSPGLGGETQYF. The covered CDR3 bases are TGTGCCAGCAGCCCCGGGTTGGGGGGAGAGACC.

Concerning this clone: The read finishes 3 residues shy of the CDR3 end, and the germline J gene is used to complete it. The V and J genes are TRBV20-1 and TRBJ2-3, with D perhaps matching TRBD2 (5 bases). CDR1 and CDR2 (germline): DFQATT, SNEGSKA (reference sequence). The CDR3 runs to 14 residues. The sequenced part of the CDR3 DNA is TGCAGTGCTAGGGCCGGGGTGGTAAAAGAGACG. This codes for CSARAGVVKET. The full CDR3 reads CSARAGVVKETQYF.

This clone was observed a handful of times. Coverage ceases 3 residues before the CDR3 finishes, and the germline J gene fills in the end. This sequence joins TRBV2 and TRBJ2-1; TRBD2 matches 10 bases. CDR1 is SNHLY and CDR2 is FYNNEI in the germline V gene. Trimming at V came to 5 bases and at J to 5 bases, leaving 6 bases not matched to a gene. The CDR3 extends over 15 amino acids. CDR3 DNA, as far as it was read: TGTGCCAGCAGTACCGGACTAGCGGAGGACAATGAG. Encoded protein: CASSTGLAEDNE. The full-length CDR3 reads as CASSTGLAEDNEQFF.

Many counts were recorded for this clone. At one end the junction does not follow the germline gene, possibly because of a read error. The read falls 3 residues short of the CDR3 end, and the missing part is taken from the germline J gene. The V and J genes are TRBV5-1 and TRBJ1-6, with TRBD1 as a possible D gene (5 bases). The CDR3 has 15 residues. Per germline, CDR1 SGHRS and CDR2 YFSETQ. The CDR3 protein is CASRAGGSFNSPLHF. The part of the CDR3 DNA that was read is TGCGCCAGCAGGGCGGGGGGATCCTTTAATTCACCC.

This clone was counted a few times. Read coverage stops 3 residues before the CDR3 terminus; the germline J gene supplies the remainder. The V call is TRBV2, the J call TRBJ1-2, with 9 bases that match TRBD1. The CDR3 runs 13 residues. Germline CDR1 and CDR2: SNHLY and FYNNEI. CDR3 residues: CASSPQGAEGYTF. Incomplete CDR3 DNA: TGTGCCAGCAGCCCACAGGGGGCAGAGGGC.

As regards this clone: One end of the junction varies from germline; a read error may be responsible. The missing CDR3 end, 3 residues past where the read stops, is filled in from the germline J gene. The gene calls are TRBV7-3 and TRBJ2-2; 8 bases agree with TRBD2. The germline V gene encodes CDR1 SGHTA and CDR2 FQGTGA. This CDR3 spans 15 amino acids. CDR3 loop: CASSAGGAGTRELFF. The sequenced part of the CDR3 DNA is TGTGCCAGCAGCGCCGGGGGGGCGGGCACCAGGGAG. The full variable domain, its missing parts supplied by reference TRBV7-3 and TRBJ2-2, is GAGVSQTPSNKVTEKGKYVELRCDPISGHTALYWYRQSLGQGPEFLIYFQGTGAADDSGLPNDRFFAVRPEGSVSTLKIQRTERGDSAVYLCASSAGGAGTRELFFGEGSRLTVL.

This clone was seen ten or more times. The read ends 3 residues shy of where the CDR3 ends; the end is completed using the germline J gene. The chain couples TRBV5-6 to TRBJ1-5, with D maybe TRBD1 (6 bases). CDR1 is SGHDT and CDR2 is YYEEEE in the germline V gene. There are 14 residues in the CDR3. V was shortened by 0 bases and J by 7 bases, with 11 bases between the two germline ends. CDR3 amino acids: CASSLGGDRQPQHF. The part of the CDR3 DNA that was read is TGTGCCAGCAGCTTGGGGGGAGACAGGCAGCCC.

A note on this clone: The read ends 3 residues shy of where the CDR3 ends; the end is completed using the germline J gene. The V and J genes are TRBV7-3 and TRBJ2-2; TRBD2 matches 8 bases. V was pared by 0 bases and J by 7 bases, with 4 bases of the junction left unmatched. CDR1 is SGHTA and CDR2 is FQGTGA in the germline V gene. The CDR3 consists of 15 residues. This CDR3 reads CASSLTGTRGGELFF. The CDR3 bases that were read are TGTGCCAGCAGCTTAACGGGGACTAGGGGCGGGGAG.

This clone was seen a few times. CDR3 DNA (partial): TGCGCCAGCAGCGCCATTCAGGGGGAAGAGACC. Its translation: CASSAIQGEET. The CDR3 as a whole reads CASSAIQGEETQYF. The rearrangement joins TRBV5-1 to TRBJ2-5, with 7 bases aligning to TRBD1. Read sequence stops 3 residues before the CDR3 end, and the germline J gene provides the missing end. Germline assignment: CDR1 SGHRS and CDR2 YFSETQ. The CDR3 extends over 14 amino acids. The ends lost 4 bases at V and 3 bases at J; junction bases unmatched: 6.

Many counts were recorded for this clone. The CDR3 goes on 3 residues after the read ends, and that part is filled in from the germline J gene. This chain links TRBV5-1 with TRBJ1-2; D possibly corresponds to TRBD1 (5 bases). CDR3 length: 15 residues. Deletions cut 0 bases from V and 6 bases from J, with 15 bases between. The germline CDR1 and CDR2 sequences are SGHRS and YFSETQ. CDR3 sequence reads: CASSLEWGGLDGYTF. The DNA read from the CDR3 is TGCGCCAGCAGCTTGGAGTGGGGGGGTTTGGATGGC.